This T cell receptor (beta chain) was retrieved from a study of T cell responses to AZD1222 COVID-19 vaccine. The method was immunoSEQ multiplex PCR; TCRdb's version includes in-frame clones alone and lacks a portion of them. The sample holds about 180,000 clones, around 88% seen once. With regard to this clone: What it binds is not known.

The CDR3 is 17 amino acids. Germline V gene lookup returns CDR1 ENHRY and CDR2 SYGVKD. J was trimmed by 7 bases and V by 0 bases; bases with no gene match: 12. Study conclusions and caveats: Only 5 to 7 AZD1222 recipients tested seropositive at baseline. Spike-wide vaccine-associated CD4 TCRs dominated at 160-218 and 743-854.

This chain links TRBV10-3 with TRBJ2-7, with 10 bases identical to TRBD2. Sequenced material: peripheral blood, taken 28 days after the second AZD1222 dose. This clonotype was obtained from an adult who received the AZD1222 COVID-19 vaccine. CDR3 coding DNA: TGTGCCATCAGTGAGTCGGCTAGCGGGGGCGCAGGTGGGGAGCAGTACTTC. It yields the protein CAISESASGGAGGEQYF.